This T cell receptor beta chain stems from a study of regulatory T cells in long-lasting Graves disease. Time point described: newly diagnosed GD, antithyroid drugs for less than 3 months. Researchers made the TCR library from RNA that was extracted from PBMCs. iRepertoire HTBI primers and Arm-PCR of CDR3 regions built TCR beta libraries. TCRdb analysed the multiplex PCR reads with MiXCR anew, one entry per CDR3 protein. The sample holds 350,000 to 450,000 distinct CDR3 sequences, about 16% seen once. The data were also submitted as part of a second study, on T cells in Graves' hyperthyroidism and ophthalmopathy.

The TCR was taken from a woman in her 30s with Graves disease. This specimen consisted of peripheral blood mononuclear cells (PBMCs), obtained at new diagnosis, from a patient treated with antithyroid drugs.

The CDR3 region has the DNA TGTGCCAGCAGCGCCACTAATTCACCCCTCCACTTT. Amino acid sequence: CASSATNSPLHF. The chain recombines TRBV6-2 or TRBV6-3 with TRBJ1-6; D is undetermined. CDR1 is MNHEY, CDR2 SVGEGT, per germline. This CDR3 has 12 residues. V dropped 6 bases and J dropped 6 bases, with 6 bases sitting between them.